This TCR beta chain was recorded in a study of blood T cell repertoires in COVID-19. In the study overall: Samples taken during acute and convalescent COVID-19 were collected in the United States, Italy and Spain.

Those enrolled, adults aged 18 to 89 years, came from some 25 US areas. The V gene's germline CDR1 is SGDLS and CDR2 YYNGEE. CDR3 length equals 15 residues. Trimming pared 1 base from V and 8 bases from J, leaving 15 bases between. Only in-frame clones appear in the TCRdb table, and some are missing; sequencing was by immunoSEQ multiplex PCR. In the table there are a few hundred thousand clones, 84% of which are singletons. This TCR was recovered from a man aged 25 to 40 with acute COVID-19. Sequenced: PBMCs or T cells enriched from blood (not recorded which). The chain carries TRBV9 and TRBJ1-4; a weak D match, TRBD1 (6 bases). CDR3 sequence (DNA): TGTGCCAGCAGCGTATCAGCAGGGACATCGGAAAAACTGTTTTTT. Residues: CASSVSAGTSEKLFF.